This is a list of T cell receptor beta chains from one sample in a study of blood T cell repertoires in COVID-19. Some clones are missing from TCRdb's copy, which holds only in-frame ones; the method was immunoSEQ multiplex PCR. This table holds some 70,000 clones, around nine tenths found once. What was sequenced was peripheral blood. Receptor source: a man in his forties or fifties with active COVID-19. Both conserved end residues are part of each CDR3. The size entry is marked missing in some rows and otherwise reads once, few, many or a size class.

J,size,V,CDR3
TRBJ2-1,NA,TRBV14,CASSRSSYNEQFF
TRBJ2-3,NA,TRBV11-3,CASSLGVDSTDTQYF
TRBJ1-2,few,TRBV18,CASSPQNRQGAKNGYTF
TRBJ2-2,once,TRBV20-1,CSASRPTSIATGELFF
TRBJ1-1,NA,TRBV28,CASSTNRGLGTEAFF
TRBJ1-2,NA,TRBV19,CASGTVANYGYTF
TRBJ1-1,NA,TRBV12-3/TRBV12-4,CASSSTGLRAFF
TRBJ1-4,NA,TRBV15,CATSSLTGSEKLFF
TRBJ2-3,once,TRBV6-2/TRBV6-3,CASSLQGASTDTQYF
TRBJ2-3,once,TRBV6-2/TRBV6-3,CASSVGGGTSDTQYF
TRBJ1-2,NA,TRBV7-8,CASSSLRGTNYGYTF